The next 27 T cell receptor beta chains were all read from a single sample in a study of blood T cell repertoires in COVID-19. Some clones are missing from TCRdb's copy, which holds only in-frame ones; the method was immunoSEQ multiplex PCR. The top ten hold about an eighth of the sample, which has fewer than 200,000 clones, approximately 84% seen once. What was sequenced was PBMCs or T cells enriched from blood (not recorded which). The receptors derive from a man between 45 and 60 years old who had recovered from COVID-19.

This chain uses TRBV6-2 or TRBV6-3 with TRBJ1-1; D is perhaps TRBD1 (5 bases). Germline CDR1 MNHEY, CDR2 SVGEGT. The CDR3 totals 15 residues. V gave up 4 bases and J gave up 1 base, with 13 bases separating them. CDR3 bases: TGTGCCAGCAGTTTATGGGGGAGGGGGAACACTGAAGCTTTCTTT. As protein: CASSLWGRGNTEAFF.

The J gene is TRBJ1-3, the V gene TRBV6-5, with D maybe TRBD1 (5 bases). The CDR3 extends over 15 amino acids. The V gene lost 6 bases and the J gene lost 0 bases, with 12 bases spanning the gap. Germline lookup yields CDR1 MNHEY and CDR2 SVGAGI. CDR3 amino acids: CASRGGTLSGNTIYF. The CDR3 DNA reads as TGTGCCAGCAGGGGGGGGACCCTCTCTGGAAACACCATATATTTT.

The sample holds one count of this clone. This rearrangement joins TRBV24-1 to TRBJ2-1; D is perhaps TRBD2 (5 bases). Trimming left V 5 bases short and J 6 bases short, with 13 bases between. CDR1 and CDR2 from the germline V gene are KGHDR and SFDVKD. The CDR3 runs to 14 residues. The CDR3 is CATSGLGRGNEQFF. CDR3 bases: TGTGCCACCAGTGGGTTAGGGAGAGGCAATGAGCAGTTCTTC.

The V call is TRBV30, the J call TRBJ1-1; a possible D gene is TRBD1 (5 bases). The V and J ends lost 3 bases and 7 bases respectively, with 9 bases between them. The CDR3 is made up of 11 amino acids. Germline CDR1 and CDR2: GTSNPN and SVGIG (reference sequence). The CDR3 nucleotides read TGTGCCTGGAGCCGACAGCGTGAAGCTTTCTTT. It encodes CAWSRQREAFF.

The chain links TRBV7-2 to TRBJ2-2, with a possible D match to TRBD1 (5 bases). The germline gives CDR1 SGHTA, CDR2 FQGNSA. With 2 bases removed from V and 3 bases from J, the gap between germline ends came to 13 bases. The CDR3 sequence is 16 residues long. The CDR3 DNA follows: TGTGCCAGCAGCTTAAACTGGGGCGCGGACACCGGGGAGCTGTTTTTT. This sequence encodes CASSLNWGADTGELFF.

The rearrangement links TRBV5-1 to TRBJ2-7, with TRBD1 matching 7 bases. Germline V gives CDR1 SGHRS, CDR2 YFSETQ. The CDR3 spans 16 residues. J lost 3 bases, V lost 1 base, and 10 bases had no gene match. In DNA form, the CDR3 reads TGCGCCAGCAGCTTGCAACCCGGGACAGCAGGCTACGAGCAGTACTTC. Translating it yields CASSLQPGTAGYEQYF.

The chain has TRBV7-2 and TRBJ1-2, with D unclear. The V gene lost 6 bases and the J gene lost 4 bases, with 9 bases spanning the gap. From germline, CDR1 is SGHTA and CDR2 FQGNSA. This CDR3 contains 12 residues. CDR3 coding DNA: TGTGCCAGCAGGAGGGAGGCCTATGGCTACACCTTC. Its translation is CASRREAYGYTF.

The table lists this clone with a count of one. The chain joins TRBV7-2 to TRBJ2-7; 11 bases are a match to TRBD1. The V gene's germline CDR1 is SGHTA and CDR2 FQGNSA. The CDR3 has 14 residues. Trimming removed 5 bases from V and 2 bases from J; junction bases left unmatched: 2. The CDR3 loop is CASSRDRGAYEQYF. The CDR3 DNA is TGTGCCAGCAGCCGGGACAGGGGGGCCTACGAGCAGTACTTC.

The rearrangement uses TRBV27 and TRBJ1-2; 8 bases are shared with TRBD1. Germline V lookup: CDR1 MNHEY, CDR2 SMNVEV (reference sequence). This CDR3 spans 13 amino acids. V dropped 8 bases and J dropped 0; count of bases not matched to a gene: 2. The CDR3 sequence: CASRDRTNYGYTF. In DNA, the CDR3 is TGTGCCAGCCGGGACAGGACTAACTATGGCTACACCTTC.

This chain uses TRBV10-2 with TRBJ2-7, with TRBD2 identical over 7 bases. The V gene end was trimmed by 1 base and the J gene end by 1 base; junction bases not matched to a gene: 4. This CDR3 has 15 residues. The germline CDR1 and CDR2 sequences are WSHSY and SAAADI. CDR3 in DNA: TGCGCCAGCAGTGAGTTGGAACTAGCGTCCTACGAGCAGTACTTC. Its protein product is CASSELELASYEQYF.

The J gene is TRBJ1-4, the V gene TRBV7-9; 7 bases are a match to TRBD1. Looked up from germline, CDR1 is SEHNR and CDR2 is FQNEAQ (reference sequence). Losses at the gene ends were 5 bases for V and 6 bases for J; bases not matched to a gene: 3. CDR3 length: 13 residues. CDR3 residues: CASSRDSHEKLFF. CDR3 coding DNA: TGTGCCAGCAGCCGGGACAGTCATGAAAAACTGTTTTTT.

The gene calls are TRBV6-2 or TRBV6-3 and TRBJ2-2; 11 nucleotides line up with TRBD2. V lost 0 bases, J lost 5 bases, and 8 bases stayed unmatched. Germline V gene sequence: CDR1 MNHEY, CDR2 SVGEGT. The CDR3 runs 18 residues. The CDR3: CASSYSLTSGVNTGELFF. CDR3 in DNA: TGTGCCAGCAGTTACTCGTTGACTAGCGGGGTTAATACCGGGGAGCTGTTTTTT.

V gene TRBV6-1 combines with J gene TRBJ1-5; 8 positions match TRBD1. CDR3 length: 19 amino acids. V was pared by 1 base and J by 3 bases, with 14 bases of the junction left unmatched. Germline CDR1 and CDR2: MNHNS and SASEGT. The CDR3 region has the DNA TGTGCCAGCAGTGAAGGCAGTTGGGCAGGGGGCAAGGTCAATCAGCCCCAGCATTTT. It translates to CASSEGSWAGGKVNQPQHF.

The rearrangement joins TRBV6-6 to TRBJ2-2; 8 bases agree with TRBD2. The V and J ends lost 6 bases and 0 bases, in that order; junction bases with no gene match: 3. CDR1 is MNHNY and CDR2 is SVGAGI in the germline V gene (reference sequence). This CDR3 has 15 amino acids. The CDR3 bases are TGTGCCAGCAGCCTGGGACTAGCGAACACCGGGGAGCTGTTTTTT. Translation: CASSLGLANTGELFF.

V gene TRBV2 combines with J gene TRBJ2-1; D may be TRBD1 (6 bases). V was pared by 6 bases and J by 9 bases, with 12 bases between. This CDR3 spans 12 amino acids. The V gene's germline CDR1 is SNHLY and CDR2 FYNNEI. CDR3 bases: TGTGCCAGCAGAAAGGACAGTCGTGAGCAGTTCTTC. It translates to CASRKDSREQFF.

The chain couples TRBV29-1 to TRBJ1-2; TRBD1 matches 8 bases. The CDR3 extends over 13 amino acids. The V segment lost 5 bases and the J segment 4 bases; nucleotides outside the gene matches: 6. The germline V gene encodes CDR1 SQVTM and CDR2 ANQGSEA. Here the CDR3 DNA reads TGCAGCGTTAGACAGGGGACGGGCTATGGCTACACCTTC. Residues: CSVRQGTGYGYTF.

J is TRBJ2-5 and V is TRBV10-3; 9 bases are shared with TRBD1. V gave up 0 bases and J gave up 2 bases; unmatched junction bases: 7. The CDR3 is 17 residues long. Germline V gene sequence: CDR1 ENHRY, CDR2 SYGVKD. The CDR3 reads CAISESDRGRAQETQYF. The CDR3 nucleotides read TGTGCCATCAGTGAGTCGGACAGGGGAAGGGCGCAAGAGACCCAGTACTTC.

The chain recombines TRBV9 with TRBJ2-7, with 12 bases that match TRBD1. The V gene's germline CDR1 is SGDLS and CDR2 YYNGEE. CDR3 size: 16 residues. Losses at the gene ends were 4 bases for V and 5 bases for J; bases not matched to a gene: 10. CDR3 region: CASSRVYWDRGHEQYF. CDR3 coding DNA: TGTGCCAGCAGCCGTGTGTATTGGGACAGGGGGCACGAGCAGTACTTC.

This CDR3 is CASREGEDGELFF. The CDR3 DNA is TGCGCCAGCAGAGAAGGGGAGGACGGGGAGCTGTTTTTT. The chain recombines TRBV5-1 with TRBJ2-2; perhaps TRBD2 as D (6 bases). V dropped 5 bases and J dropped 7 bases, with 12 bases sitting between them. Germline CDR1 is SGHRS and CDR2 is YFSETQ. CDR3 length: 13 amino acids.

The CDR3 protein is CASSFPKGGDSYEQYF. In nucleotides, the CDR3 is TGTGCCAGCAGCTTCCCGAAAGGGGGCGACTCCTACGAGCAGTACTTC. This chain joins TRBV7-3 and TRBJ2-7; 7 bases agree with TRBD1. Germline values: CDR1 SGHTA, CDR2 FQGTGA. The CDR3 runs to 16 residues. V gave up 3 bases and J gave up 0 bases; unmatched junction bases: 8.

The gene calls are TRBV14 and TRBJ2-6, with 7 bases identical to TRBD2. J was trimmed by 0 bases and V by 0 bases; bases with no gene match: 5. This CDR3 has 18 amino acids. Germline assignment: CDR1 SGHDN and CDR2 FVKESK. Written as DNA, the CDR3 is TGTGCCAGCAGCCAAGATGGGGGGGTCGGCTCTGGGGCCAACGTCCTGACTTTC. Encoded protein: CASSQDGGVGSGANVLTF. Full variable domain (outside the CDR3, taken from reference TRBV14 and TRBJ2-6): EAGVTQFPSHSVIEKGQTVTLRCDPISGHDNLYWYRRVMGKEIKFLLHFVKESKQDESGMPNNRFLAERTGGTYSTLKVQPAELEDSGVYFCASSQDGGVGSGANVLTFGAGSRLTVL.

The chain couples TRBV9 to TRBJ2-2; the D gene is possibly TRBD1 (6 bases). In germline, CDR1 is SGDLS, CDR2 YYNGEE. The CDR3 covers 14 residues. Trimming cost V 7 bases and J 2 bases, with 12 bases left between them. CDR3 nucleotide sequence: TGTGCCAGCCAAAGGGGGTCTAACACCGGGGAGCTGTTTTTT. Translation: CASQRGSNTGELFF.

This clone appeared once. The gene calls are TRBV11-2 and TRBJ1-4; a weak D match, TRBD1 (5 bases). Germline V lookup: CDR1 SGHAT, CDR2 FQNNGV. The germline V and J ends were trimmed by 5 bases and 8 bases, with 12 bases remaining between them. The CDR3 spans 13 residues. CDR3 amino acids: CASSIRVKEKLFF. The CDR3 bases are TGTGCCAGCAGCATCAGGGTAAAGGAAAAACTGTTTTTT.

The chain couples TRBV7-3 to TRBJ2-1, with 8 bases fitting TRBD2. V was pared by 8 bases and J by 7 bases, with 10 bases of the junction left unmatched. Germline values: CDR1 SGHTA, CDR2 FQGTGA. The CDR3 loop spans 14 amino acids. The CDR3 loop is CASEPGGVGNEQFF. In DNA, the CDR3 is TGTGCCAGCGAACCCGGGGGGGTGGGGAATGAGCAGTTCTTC.

This clone was seen once. The chain uses TRBV7-9 and TRBJ1-1, with D possibly being TRBD1 (5 bases). From germline, CDR1 is SEHNR and CDR2 FQNEAQ (reference sequence). The V end lost 6 bases, the J end lost 1 base, and 9 bases lay between the germline ends. The CDR3 extends over 13 amino acids. This CDR3 reads CASRPQGNTEAFF. CDR3 bases: TGTGCCAGCAGGCCCCAGGGGAACACTGAAGCTTTCTTT.

The J gene is TRBJ1-3, the V gene TRBV6-5, with D unclear. Trimming removed 7 bases from V and 2 bases from J, with 12 bases in between. The length of the CDR3 is 14 residues. Germline CDR1 and CDR2: MNHEY and SVGAGI. CDR3 coding DNA: TGTGCCAGCATGGCGGCGGGTCCTGGAAACACCATATATTTT. Its protein is CASMAAGPGNTIYF.

The CDR3 DNA reads TGTGCCAGCAGCGTAAGGACAGGGGAGGGGACTGAAGCTTTCTTT. It specifies CASSVRTGEGTEAFF. The chain recombines TRBV9 with TRBJ1-1, with 9 bases lining up with TRBD1. Looked up from germline, CDR1 is SGDLS and CDR2 is YYNGEE. There are 15 residues in the CDR3. V was clipped by 1 base and J by 5 bases; unmatched bases: 6.